The T cell receptor (beta chain) described here comes from a study of cytomegalovirus exposure and HLA in healthy donors. About the research overall: An early release of data contained about 85 million unique TCRs, which came from HLA-typed donors.

Notes on the study in general: Researchers counted 150 to 200 TCR beta chains as cytomegalovirus-associated. Several of the most significant clusters were apparently associated with common viral pathogens in a later analysis. Reports state that TCR beta sequences accurately predicted most subjects' HLA-A and HLA-B alleles.

The V gene's germline CDR1 is SGHAT and CDR2 FQNNGV. The CDR3 loop spans 14 amino acids. V was shortened by 11 bases and J by 0 bases, with 11 bases between the two germline ends. Amplification used 60 Vbeta primers and 13 Jbeta primers. TCRdb's table, derived via immunoSEQ multiplex PCR, lists solely in-frame clones and lacks some. Of fewer than 200,000 clones in the sample, 85% were seen once. Turning to this clone: The antigen is undetermined.

Sequenced material: PBMCs. V gene TRBV11-2 combines with J gene TRBJ2-6; D is possibly TRBD2 (6 bases). The clonotype was recovered from a man younger than 40 in good health and CMV-seropositive. CDR3 residues: CASRRVSGANVLTF. The CDR3 DNA reads TGTGCCTCTCGGAGGGTCTCTGGGGCCAACGTCCTGACTTTC.